The 14 T cell receptor beta chains given below trace back to one sample, sequenced in a study of T cells in Graves' hyperthyroidism and ophthalmopathy. TCR beta CDR3 regions were amplified from RNA. HTBI primers drove first-round RT-PCR of the TCR CDR3. TCRdb processed the multiplex PCR reads anew with MiXCR; each CDR3 protein has one entry. The repertoire holds under 350,000 distinct CDR3 sequences, with around 15% as singletons. The sequenced sample was blood. The receptors were sampled from a woman aged 40 to 50 with Graves' hyperthyroidism.

This clonotype was seen many times. V gene TRBV6-5 combines with J gene TRBJ1-5; possible D gene TRBD1, 6 bases. Germline CDR1 MNHEY, CDR2 SVGAGI. The CDR3 covers 15 residues. The V and J ends lost 0 bases and 6 bases respectively, with 12 bases between them. CDR3 nucleotide sequence: TGTGCCAGCAGTTACTCGATGGGGGCGGGTCAGCCCCAGCATTTT. Its protein product is CASSYSMGAGQPQHF.

The chain is built from TRBV2 and TRBJ2-7; 9 bases map to TRBD2. This CDR3 comprises 16 residues. The germline CDR1 and CDR2 sequences are SNHLY and FYNNEI. V shed 1 base, J shed 7 bases, and the junction held 11 bases outside the gene matches. CDR3 sequence reads: CASSEGTAGGPGEQYF. In DNA, the CDR3 is TGTGCCAGCAGTGAAGGGACGGCGGGAGGGCCAGGGGAGCAGTACTTC.

This chain joins TRBV13 and TRBJ2-5; D may correspond to TRBD1 or TRBD2 (5 bases each). V was pared by 5 bases and J by 14 bases, with 15 bases between. The CDR3 covers 11 residues. Germline CDR1 PRHDT, CDR2 FYEKMQ (reference sequence). For the CDR3, the DNA is TGTGCCAGCAGCGACCGGGACCATCTTTACTTC. Amino acids: CASSDRDHLYF.

V usage is TRBV12-3 or TRBV12-4 and J usage is TRBJ2-5, with TRBD2 matching over 8 bases. V gave up 8 bases and J gave up 2 bases; unmatched junction bases: 10. This CDR3 comprises 15 residues. DNA of the CDR3: TGTGCCAGCTCACCACCGGCTAGCGGGCAAGAGACCCAGTACTTC. Translating gives CASSPPASGQETQYF.

This clonotype has ten or more counts. This chain joins TRBV10-3 and TRBJ1-2; 8 bases are a match to TRBD1. Germline loops: CDR1 ENHRY, CDR2 SYGVKD. Trimming took 8 bases from V and 8 from J; bases not matched to a gene: 10. The length of the CDR3 is 13 residues. Here the CDR3 reads CAIPGQGAQGYTF. The CDR3 DNA sequence: TGTGCCATCCCCGGACAGGGCGCTCAGGGCTACACCTTC.

This clonotype has at least ten counts. The J gene is TRBJ2-1, the V gene TRBV30; 7 bases fit TRBD1. The germline gives CDR1 GTSNPN, CDR2 SVGIG (reference sequence). The CDR3 length is 15 residues. The ends lost 7 bases at V and 4 bases at J; junction bases unmatched: 13. The CDR3 protein is CASASGTDLYNEQFF. In DNA form, the CDR3 reads TGTGCCTCCGCCTCCGGGACAGACTTATACAATGAGCAGTTCTTC.

Concerning this clonotype: One junction end disagrees with the germline gene, perhaps due to a read error. V usage is TRBV28 and J usage is TRBJ2-5; no reliable D call. Germline CDR1 and CDR2: MDHEN and SYDVKM. This CDR3 has 12 amino acids. The CDR3 nucleotides are TGTGCCAGCAGGGGGATGGCGGAGACCCAGTCCTTC. It yields the protein CASRGMAETQSF.

This clonotype has only a few counts. V gene TRBV20-1 combines with J gene TRBJ2-5; D is perhaps TRBD2 (7 bases). Trimming removed 0 bases from V and 3 bases from J, with 14 bases in between. Germline values: CDR1 DFQATT, CDR2 SNEGSKA (reference sequence). The CDR3 consists of 15 residues. The CDR3 coding sequence is TGCAGTGCTAGAGACGGGGGCGGGAGTGAAGAGACCCAGTACTTC. It yields the protein CSARDGGGSEETQYF.

This clonotype was counted many times. J is TRBJ1-1 and V is TRBV2; D is perhaps TRBD1 (5 bases). The V gene lost 9 bases and the J gene lost 0 bases, with 14 bases spanning the gap. This CDR3 region has 14 residues. Germline lookup yields CDR1 SNHLY and CDR2 FYNNEI. CDR3: CASYFRVMNTEAFF. CDR3 in DNA: TGTGCCAGTTACTTCAGGGTGATGAACACTGAAGCTTTCTTT.

This clonotype was detected a few times. With a much larger clone just one base away, this may be a read error. The chain joins TRBV3-1 to TRBJ1-5, with 7 bases that match TRBD1. CDR3 length: 15 amino acids. The germline gives CDR1 LGHDT, CDR2 YNNKEL (reference sequence). In DNA, the CDR3 is TGTGCCAGCGGGACAGACAGGGTTAGCAATCGGCCCCAGCATTTT. As protein: CASGTDRVSNRPQHF. Variable domain in full (rest from reference TRBV3-1 and TRBJ1-5): DTAVSQTPKYLVTQMGNDKSIKCEQNLGHDTMYWYKQDSKKFLKIMFSYNNKELIINETVPNRFSPKSPDKAHLNLHINSLELGDSAVYFCASGTDRVSNRPQHFGDGTRLSIL.

Note on this clonotype: Since a much larger clone is just one base distant, this may be a read error. Since the CDR3 does not end with the conserved phenylalanine or tryptophan, this likely comes from a read error. V usage is TRBV30 and J usage is TRBJ2-5; the D is unclear. The V end lost 5 bases, the J end lost 5 bases, and 12 bases lay between the germline ends. There are 12 residues in the CDR3. Germline V lookup: CDR1 GTSNPN, CDR2 SVGIG (reference sequence). CDR3 region: CAWGSTRETQYS. CDR3 in DNA: TGTGCCTGGGGGTCAACGCGGGAGACCCAGTACTCC.

This clonotype occurred a few times. This chain links TRBV18 with TRBJ1-1; D unclear. The CDR3 contains 14 residues. CDR1 and CDR2 (germline): KGHSH, LQKENI. V shed 3 bases and J shed 5 bases, with 13 bases lying between them. Here the CDR3 reads CASSPMAETTEAFF. In DNA form, the CDR3 reads TGTGCCAGCTCACCGATGGCAGAGACGACTGAAGCTTTCTTT.

This clonotype was recorded many times. The J gene is TRBJ1-4, the V gene TRBV7-9, with D perhaps matching TRBD1 (5 bases). This CDR3 comprises 15 residues. V lost 6 bases and J 3 bases, leaving 14 bases between the germline ends. Germline lookup yields CDR1 SEHNR and CDR2 FQNEAQ (reference sequence). CDR3 protein: CASSPAVTANEKLFF. For the CDR3, the DNA is TGTGCCAGCAGTCCCGCGGTGACAGCTAATGAAAAACTGTTTTTT.

The chain links TRBV4-2 to TRBJ2-7; 8 bases match TRBD2. V was clipped by 0 bases and J by 3 bases; unmatched bases: 1. CDR3 length equals 14 residues. Per the germline V gene, CDR1 is LGHNA and CDR2 is YNFKEQ. The CDR3 DNA is TGTGCCAGCAGCCAAGAAAGCGGGAGCTACGAGCAGTACTTC. Translating it yields CASSQESGSYEQYF.